What follows are 5 T cell receptor beta chains derived from one specimen sequenced in a study of vaccination and CD4 T cells after COVID-19. The Oncomine TCR Beta short-read assay was what sequenced the DNA obtained from cultured CD4+ T cells. Via MiXCR, TCRdb re-called the PCR reads, giving one row per CDR3 protein. This table has about 19,000 distinct CDR3 sequences, approximately 50% appearing once. These TCRs' antigens remain unknown. Regarding treatment: roughly 10-day PBMC culture with coronavirus spike peptide pools or control peptides (ViraFEST assay). Sample: CD4+ T cells from blood, cultured in vitro. Receptors originate from a human donor who had recovered from COVID-19.

The chain has TRBV7-6 and TRBJ2-1, with TRBD1 matching 10 bases. CDR1 SGHVS and CDR2 FNYEAQ come from the germline V gene. The CDR3 has 16 amino acids. J lost 6 bases, V lost 5 bases, and 10 bases had no gene match. CDR3 residues: CASSQTYRTGGNEQFF. For the CDR3, the DNA is TGTGCCAGCAGCCAAACCTACCGGACAGGGGGCAATGAGCAGTTCTTC.

This clonotype was seen only once. The rearrangement uses TRBV24-1 and TRBJ2-3; TRBD2 matches at 8 bases. The CDR3 consists of 18 residues. Germline V lookup: CDR1 KGHDR, CDR2 SFDVKD. V was pared by 1 base and J by 6 bases, with 14 bases of the junction left unmatched. CDR3 DNA sequence: TGTGCCACCAGTGATTTTGCCCGGGCGGGACTAGAAAGGGATACGCAGTATTTT. Protein sequence: CATSDFARAGLERDTQYF.

This clonotype was found a few times. The chain employs TRBV27 and TRBJ1-2, with D tentatively TRBD1 (6 bases). The V end lost 4 bases, the J end lost 7 bases, and 13 bases lay between the germline ends. CDR3 length equals 13 residues. CDR1 is MNHEY, CDR2 SMNVEV, per germline (reference sequence). The CDR3 is CASSWGTLSGYTF. Here the CDR3 DNA reads TGTGCCAGCAGTTGGGGGACATTATCTGGCTACACCTTC.

V is TRBV5-1 and J is TRBJ1-1, with D maybe TRBD1 (5 bases). The V end was cut by 1 base, the J end by 4 bases, with 14 bases between. The V gene's germline CDR1 is SGHRS and CDR2 YFSETQ. The CDR3 is 15 residues long. The CDR3 loop is CASSLLVEGSTEAFF. In nucleotides, the CDR3 is TGCGCCAGCAGCTTGCTTGTTGAGGGGAGCACTGAAGCTTTCTTT.

The chain couples TRBV4-1 to TRBJ1-5; D is uncertain. This CDR3 contains 15 residues. Germline V gene data show CDR1 as MGHRA and CDR2 as YSYEKL. Trimming removed 2 bases from V and 4 bases from J, with 12 bases in between. The CDR3 is CASSQIEFPNQPQHF. CDR3 DNA: TGCGCCAGCAGCCAAATCGAGTTTCCTAATCAGCCCCAGCATTTT.